The text below deals with one TCR beta chain. From germline, CDR1 is DFQATT and CDR2 SNEGSKA (reference sequence). V lost 0 bases to trimming and J lost 2 bases, with 12 bases between them. The CDR3 covers 15 residues. Each CDR3 protein gets one entry after TCRdb re-called the 5' RACE reads with MiXCR. Among some 440,000 distinct CDR3 sequences listed, around 24% were seen once. The data belong to a study of identical twins. The same sample was also used in a study of T cells expressing NK-cell markers.

The sequence came from a woman aged 18-30 years in good health. Sequences were obtained from CD4+ T cells sorted from blood. V gene TRBV20-1 combines with J gene TRBJ2-3; a possible D gene is TRBD2 (7 bases). CDR3 sequence (DNA): TGCAGTGCTAGAGATGTGGCGGGGGCCACAGATACGCAGTATTTT. It is translated as CSARDVAGATDTQYF.